The text below deals with one T cell receptor (beta chain). These data originate in a study of blood T cell repertoires in COVID-19. Study-level information: Some COVID-19 samples were acute and others convalescent; all came from the United States, Italy and Spain. The cDNA or gDNA used as material had been derived from T cells, B-cell-depleted T cells, or PBMCs.

The Seattle patients, enrolled during active infection, were followed longitudinally. Under the authors' procedure: It was from reference gene primer amplification that nucleated cell counts were estimated. Profiled with immunoSEQ multiplex PCR; TCRdb holds only in-frame clones, not every one. The DNA gave D and trimming, while V, J and clone size come from that table. The sample shows about 220,000 clones, 75% to 85% of them seen only once. V was clipped by 1 base and J by 3 bases; unmatched bases: 8. Germline V gives CDR1 GTSNPN, CDR2 SVGIG (reference sequence). This CDR3 has 15 residues. The receptor comes from a woman in her seventies with COVID-19, enrolled during active disease. The chain is built from TRBV30 and TRBJ2-7, with 8 bases lining up with TRBD1. The sample comprised peripheral blood. The DNA of the CDR3 is TGTGCCTGGAGTGGAGAGCAGGGGGCCGGCTACGAGCAGTACTTC. This gives the protein CAWSGEQGAGYEQYF.